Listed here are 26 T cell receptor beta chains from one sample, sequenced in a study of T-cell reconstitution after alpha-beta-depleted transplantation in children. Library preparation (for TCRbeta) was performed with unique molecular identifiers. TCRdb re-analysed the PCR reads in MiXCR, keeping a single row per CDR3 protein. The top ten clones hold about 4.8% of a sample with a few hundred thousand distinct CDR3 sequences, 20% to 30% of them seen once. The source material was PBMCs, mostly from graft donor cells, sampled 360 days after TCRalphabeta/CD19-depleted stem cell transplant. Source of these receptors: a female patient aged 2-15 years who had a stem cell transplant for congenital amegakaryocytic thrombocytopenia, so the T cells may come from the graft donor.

The CDR3 region is CASSPLGRAEAFF. The CDR3 nucleotides read TGTGCCAGCTCACCACTGGGTAGGGCTGAAGCTTTCTTT. The chain joins TRBV18 to TRBJ1-1; D uncertain. This CDR3 is built from 13 residues. The V gene lost 1 base and the J gene lost 6 bases, with 9 bases spanning the gap. CDR1 and CDR2 from the germline V gene are KGHSH and LQKENI.

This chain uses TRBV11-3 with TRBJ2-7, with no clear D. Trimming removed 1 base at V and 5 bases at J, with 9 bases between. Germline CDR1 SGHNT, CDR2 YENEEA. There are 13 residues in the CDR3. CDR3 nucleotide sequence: TGTGCCAGCAGCTTAGGGAATCGCGACGAGCAGTACTTC. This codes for CASSLGNRDEQYF.

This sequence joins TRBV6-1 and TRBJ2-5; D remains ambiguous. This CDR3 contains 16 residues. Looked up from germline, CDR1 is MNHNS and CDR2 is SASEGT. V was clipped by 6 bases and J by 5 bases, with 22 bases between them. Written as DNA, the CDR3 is TGTGCCAGCAGGCCATTACACGGGTTGGGCCCGGAGACCCAGTACTTC. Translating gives CASRPLHGLGPETQYF.

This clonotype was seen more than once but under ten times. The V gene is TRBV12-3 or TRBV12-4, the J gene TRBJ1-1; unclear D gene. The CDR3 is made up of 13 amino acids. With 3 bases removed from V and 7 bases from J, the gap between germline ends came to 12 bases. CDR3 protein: CASSFSSINEAFF. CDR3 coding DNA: TGTGCCAGCAGTTTCAGCTCTATCAATGAAGCTTTCTTT.

Here the CDR3 DNA reads TGTGCCAGTAGAGATCAAGAGACCCAGTACTTC. Translated: CASRDQETQYF. The gene calls are TRBV28 and TRBJ2-5; D gene unclear. V lost 9 bases, J lost 2 bases, and 7 bases lay in between. This CDR3 spans 11 amino acids. Germline CDR1 reads MDHEN; CDR2 reads SYDVKM.

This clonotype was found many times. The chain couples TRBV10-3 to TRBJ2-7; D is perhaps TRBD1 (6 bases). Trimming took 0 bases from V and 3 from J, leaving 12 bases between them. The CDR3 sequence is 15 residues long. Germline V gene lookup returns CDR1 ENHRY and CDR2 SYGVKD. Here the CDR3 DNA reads TGTGCCATCAGTGAGTCGAGGGTCAGGGGCTACGAGCAGTACTTC. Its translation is CAISESRVRGYEQYF.

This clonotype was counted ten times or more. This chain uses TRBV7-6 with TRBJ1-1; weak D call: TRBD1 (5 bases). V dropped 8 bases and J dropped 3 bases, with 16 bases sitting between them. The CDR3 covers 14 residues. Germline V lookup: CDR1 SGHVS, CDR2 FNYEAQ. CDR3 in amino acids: CASVGTLGDTEAFF. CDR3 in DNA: TGTGCCAGCGTTGGGACCCTTGGGGACACTGAAGCTTTCTTT.

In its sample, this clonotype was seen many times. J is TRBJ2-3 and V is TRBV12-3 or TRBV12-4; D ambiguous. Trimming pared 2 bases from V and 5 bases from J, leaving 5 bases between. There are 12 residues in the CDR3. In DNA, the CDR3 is TGTGCCAGCAGTTTATGGGGAGATACGCAGTATTTT. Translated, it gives CASSLWGDTQYF.

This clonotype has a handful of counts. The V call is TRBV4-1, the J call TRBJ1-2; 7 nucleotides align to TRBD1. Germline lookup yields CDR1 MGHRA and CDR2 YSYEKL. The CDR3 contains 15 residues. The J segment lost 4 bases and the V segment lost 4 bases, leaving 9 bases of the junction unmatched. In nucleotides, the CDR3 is TGCGCCAGCAGCCCCTTAGGACAGGCCGGCTATGGCTACACCTTC. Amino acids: CASSPLGQAGYGYTF.

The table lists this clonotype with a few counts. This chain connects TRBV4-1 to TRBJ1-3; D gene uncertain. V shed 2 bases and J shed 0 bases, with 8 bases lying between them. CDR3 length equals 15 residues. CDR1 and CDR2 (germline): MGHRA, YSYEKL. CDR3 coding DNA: TGCGCCAGCAGCCAACTCGGACTCTCTGGAAACACCATATATTTT. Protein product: CASSQLGLSGNTIYF.

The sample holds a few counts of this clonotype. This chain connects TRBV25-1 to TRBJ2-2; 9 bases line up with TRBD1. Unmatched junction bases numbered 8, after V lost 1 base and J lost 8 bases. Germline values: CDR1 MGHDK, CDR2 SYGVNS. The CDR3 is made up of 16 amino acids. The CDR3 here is CASSEFRTGAPGELFF. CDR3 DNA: TGTGCCAGCAGTGAATTTAGGACAGGGGCCCCTGGGGAGCTGTTTTTT.

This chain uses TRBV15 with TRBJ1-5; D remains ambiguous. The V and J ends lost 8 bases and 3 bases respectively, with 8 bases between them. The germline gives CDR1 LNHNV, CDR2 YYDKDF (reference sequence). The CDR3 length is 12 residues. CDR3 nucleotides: TGTGCCACCTGGAGTTACAATCAGCCCCAGCATTTT. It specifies CATWSYNQPQHF. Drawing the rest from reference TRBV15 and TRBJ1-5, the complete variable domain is DAMVIQNPRYQVTQFGKPVTLSCSQTLNHNVMYWYQQKSSQAPKLLFHYYDKDFNNEADTPDNFQSRRPNTSFCFLDIRSPGLGDTAMYLCATWSYNQPQHFGDGTRLSIL.

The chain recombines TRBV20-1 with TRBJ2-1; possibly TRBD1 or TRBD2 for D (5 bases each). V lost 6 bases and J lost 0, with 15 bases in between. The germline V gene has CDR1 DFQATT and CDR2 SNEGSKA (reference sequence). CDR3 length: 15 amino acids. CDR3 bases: TGCAGTGCCTATGGGACGGAGAGCTCCTACAATGAGCAGTTCTTC. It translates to CSAYGTESSYNEQFF.

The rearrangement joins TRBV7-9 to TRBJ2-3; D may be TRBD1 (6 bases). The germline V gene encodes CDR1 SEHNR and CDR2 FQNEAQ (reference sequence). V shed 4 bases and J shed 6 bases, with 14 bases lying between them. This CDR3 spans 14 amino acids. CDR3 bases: TGTGCCAGCAGCTCCCGGGACACATACGATACGCAGTATTTT. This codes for CASSSRDTYDTQYF.

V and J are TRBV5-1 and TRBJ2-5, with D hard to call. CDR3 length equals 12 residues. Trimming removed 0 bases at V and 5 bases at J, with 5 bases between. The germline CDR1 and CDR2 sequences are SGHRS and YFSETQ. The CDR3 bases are TGCGCCAGCAGCTTGGAAGCGGAGACCCAGTACTTC. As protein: CASSLEAETQYF.

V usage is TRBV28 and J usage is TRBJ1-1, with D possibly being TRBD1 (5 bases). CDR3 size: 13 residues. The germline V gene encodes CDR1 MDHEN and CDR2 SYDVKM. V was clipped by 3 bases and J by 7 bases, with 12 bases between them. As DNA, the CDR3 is TGTGCCAGCAGTTTCTACGGGGGGGGTGAAGCTTTCTTT. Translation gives CASSFYGGGEAFF.

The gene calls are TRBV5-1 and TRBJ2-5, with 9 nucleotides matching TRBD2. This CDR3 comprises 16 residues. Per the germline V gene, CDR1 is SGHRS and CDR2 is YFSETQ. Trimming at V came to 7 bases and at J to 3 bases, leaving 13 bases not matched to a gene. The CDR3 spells CASGPSPGLAEETQYF. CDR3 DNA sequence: TGCGCCAGCGGACCATCCCCGGGACTAGCCGAAGAGACCCAGTACTTC.

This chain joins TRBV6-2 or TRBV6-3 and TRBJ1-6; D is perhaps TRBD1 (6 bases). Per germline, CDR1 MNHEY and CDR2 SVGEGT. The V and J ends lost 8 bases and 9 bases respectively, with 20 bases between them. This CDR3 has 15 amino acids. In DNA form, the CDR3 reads TGTGCCAGCCGACCACAAACAGGGAAGCGTTCACCCCTCCACTTT. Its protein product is CASRPQTGKRSPLHF.

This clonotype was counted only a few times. The CDR3 DNA follows: TGCAGTGCTAGTCTCCTAGCGGGGGGGCCTACAGATACGCAGTATTTT. Its protein product is CSASLLAGGPTDTQYF. The rearrangement links TRBV20-1 to TRBJ2-3; 12 bases map to TRBD2. Germline V gene data show CDR1 as DFQATT and CDR2 as SNEGSKA (reference sequence). This CDR3 contains 16 residues. With 3 bases clipped from V and 3 bases from J, the junction kept 7 bases outside the gene matches.

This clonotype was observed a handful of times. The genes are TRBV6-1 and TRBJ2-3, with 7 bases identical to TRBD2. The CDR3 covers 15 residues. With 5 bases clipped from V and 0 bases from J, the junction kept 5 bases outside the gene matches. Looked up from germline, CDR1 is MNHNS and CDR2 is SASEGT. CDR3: CASSPTSASTDTQYF. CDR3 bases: TGTGCCAGCAGTCCTACTAGCGCTAGCACAGATACGCAGTATTTT.

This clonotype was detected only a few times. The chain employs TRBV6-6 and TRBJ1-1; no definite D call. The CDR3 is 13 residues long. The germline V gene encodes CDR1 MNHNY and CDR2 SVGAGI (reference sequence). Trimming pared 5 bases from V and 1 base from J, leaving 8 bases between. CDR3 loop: CASSHRENTEAFF. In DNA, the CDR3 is TGTGCCAGCAGTCACAGAGAGAACACTGAAGCTTTCTTT.

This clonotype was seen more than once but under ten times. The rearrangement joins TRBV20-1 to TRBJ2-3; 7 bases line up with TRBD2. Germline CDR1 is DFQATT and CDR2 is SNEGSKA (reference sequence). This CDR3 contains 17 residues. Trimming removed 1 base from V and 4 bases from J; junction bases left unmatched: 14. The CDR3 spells CSARGHVISGVADTQYF. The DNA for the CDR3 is TGCAGTGCTAGAGGCCACGTTATCAGCGGGGTGGCAGATACGCAGTATTTT.

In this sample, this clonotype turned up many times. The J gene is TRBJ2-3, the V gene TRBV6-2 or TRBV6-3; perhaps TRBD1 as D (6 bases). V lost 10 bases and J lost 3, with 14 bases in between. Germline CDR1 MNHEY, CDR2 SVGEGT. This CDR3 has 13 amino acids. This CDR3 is CATAPGATDTQYF. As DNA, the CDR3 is TGTGCCACAGCCCCAGGGGCAACAGATACGCAGTATTTT.

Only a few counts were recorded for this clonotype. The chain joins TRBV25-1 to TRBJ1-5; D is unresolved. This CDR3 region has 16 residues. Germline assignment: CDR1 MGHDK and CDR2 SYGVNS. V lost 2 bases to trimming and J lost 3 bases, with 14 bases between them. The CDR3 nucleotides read TGTGCCAGCAGTGAAAAAGGTTGGTTCTACAATCAGCCCCAGCATTTT. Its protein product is CASSEKGWFYNQPQHF.

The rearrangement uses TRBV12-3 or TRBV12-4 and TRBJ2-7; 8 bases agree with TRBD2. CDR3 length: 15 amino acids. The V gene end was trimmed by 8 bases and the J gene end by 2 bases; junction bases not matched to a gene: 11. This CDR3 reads CASALLAAKPYEQYF. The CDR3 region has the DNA TGTGCCAGCGCCCTACTAGCGGCTAAACCCTACGAGCAGTACTTC.

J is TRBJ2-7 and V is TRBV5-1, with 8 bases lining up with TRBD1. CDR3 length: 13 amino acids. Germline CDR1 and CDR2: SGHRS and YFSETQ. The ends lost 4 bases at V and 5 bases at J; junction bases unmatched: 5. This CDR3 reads CASSIDRGNEQYF. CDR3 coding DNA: TGCGCCAGCAGCATTGACAGGGGAAACGAGCAGTACTTC.